This TCR beta chain derives from a study of shared clonotypes between healthy human individuals. Turning to the study itself: Every donor yielded three CD4 naive, three CD4 memory, two CD8 naive and one CD8 memory plate.

The protocol was immunoSEQ multiplex PCR, while the TCRdb copy is restricted to in-frame clones and leaves out a portion. The sample contains roughly 1,000,000 clones, about 84% of which appear only once. General study points: Naive subsets usually exceeded memory subsets in estimated richness.

In this sample, this clone turned up once. Its antigen is undetermined. Germline V gives CDR1 LNHDA, CDR2 SQIVND (reference sequence). The CDR3 extends over 15 amino acids. V was trimmed by 1 base and J by 3 bases, leaving 12 bases between them. Splitting the CD4+ cells yielded a CD45RA+ naive subset and a CD45RA-negative memory subset. The V gene is TRBV19, the J gene TRBJ1-1; possible D gene TRBD1, 6 bases. The TCR sequence derives from a man younger than 30 in good health. Some clones in this sample may be carry-over from other donors' samples. The sample taken for sequencing was memory CD4+ T cells from PBMCs. Described subset: CD45RA-negative fraction. CDR3 sequence reads: CASSIVGRGDTEAFF. CDR3 nucleotide sequence: TGTGCCAGTAGTATAGTAGGCAGGGGAGACACTGAAGCTTTCTTT.